The 28 T cell receptor beta chains reported below all come from one sample, sequenced in a study of CD8+CD57+ T cells in acquired aplastic anemia. Profiling of TCR beta VDJ combinations and CDR3 sequences used genomic DNA as template. A single record per CDR3 protein comes from TCRdb applying MiXCR to the reads. The sample yields roughly 150,000 distinct CDR3 sequences, more than 45% seen once. In patients chosen for sequencing, flow cytometry had shown CD8+CD57+ cell expansion. Sequenced input: sorted CD4+, CD8+, or CD8+CD57+ T cells (not recorded which) from PBMCs. The source of these receptors is a human donor with aplastic anemia.

The sample holds one count of this clonotype. The rearrangement uses TRBV2 and TRBJ1-4; D is possibly TRBD1 (5 bases). Germline V lookup: CDR1 SNHLY, CDR2 FYNNEI. CDR3 length: 13 residues. V was trimmed by 3 bases and J by 6 bases, leaving 8 bases between them. CDR3 coding DNA: TGTGCCAGCAGTGACAGGGATGATGAAAAACTGTTTTTT. This sequence encodes CASSDRDDEKLFF.

The J gene is TRBJ2-2, the V gene TRBV10-2, with 7 bases lining up with TRBD1. The CDR3 is 14 amino acids. Per germline, CDR1 WSHSY and CDR2 SAAADI. V dropped 6 bases and J dropped 1; count of bases not matched to a gene: 2. This CDR3 is CASSGTVNTGELFF. CDR3 nucleotide sequence: TGCGCCAGCAGCGGGACAGTGAACACCGGGGAGCTGTTTTTT.

This sequence joins TRBV6-2 or TRBV6-3 and TRBJ1-5; D unclear. The CDR3 has 14 amino acids. CDR1 MNHEY and CDR2 SVGEGT come from the germline V gene. V lost 4 bases to trimming and J lost 9 bases, with 16 bases between them. CDR3 DNA: TGTGCCAGCAGTTTCTCCATCTCGGGTGCGCCCCAGCATTTT. This translates into CASSFSISGAPQHF.

The chain recombines TRBV24-1 with TRBJ2-5; weak D call: TRBD1 (6 bases). The CDR3 covers 15 residues. V lost 1 base to trimming and J lost 5 bases, with 13 bases between them. The germline V gene has CDR1 KGHDR and CDR2 SFDVKD. CDR3 in amino acids: CATSDFKGHFETQYF. The CDR3 nucleotides are TGTGCCACCAGTGATTTTAAGGGACACTTCGAGACCCAGTACTTC.

The rearrangement uses TRBV20-1 and TRBJ2-7; 7 nucleotides match TRBD1. Germline assignment: CDR1 DFQATT and CDR2 SNEGSKA (reference sequence). This CDR3 contains 15 residues. The V segment lost 1 base and the J segment 2 bases; nucleotides outside the gene matches: 8. The CDR3 nucleotides read TGCAGTGCTAGAGGCGGACAGGTCAGGGCCTACGAGCAGTACTTC. The encoded protein is CSARGGQVRAYEQYF.

A single count supports this clonotype. An end of the junction does not agree with germline; a read error may underlie this. The chain combines TRBV10-3 with TRBJ2-3; 8 bases line up with TRBD1. The CDR3 spans 16 residues. Germline V gene data show CDR1 as ENHRY and CDR2 as SYGVKD. The CDR3 here is CAISEWQGASGDTQYF. In nucleotides, the CDR3 is TGTGCTATCAGTGAGTGGCAGGGGGCGAGTGGAGATACGCAGTATTTT.

This clonotype turned up a few times. DNA of the CDR3: TGTGCCAGCAGTACCGGGACAGGCAATCAGCCCCAGCATTTT. Translation: CASSTGTGNQPQHF. The rearrangement links TRBV12-3 or TRBV12-4 to TRBJ1-5, with 7 nucleotides matching TRBD1. V dropped 5 bases and J dropped 2; count of bases not matched to a gene: 3. The CDR3 is 14 amino acids.

This clonotype was picked up many times. This chain uses TRBV2 with TRBJ2-1; 8 bases fit TRBD1. V shed 5 bases, J shed 9 bases, and the junction held 6 bases outside the gene matches. Germline V gene lookup returns CDR1 SNHLY and CDR2 FYNNEI. The CDR3 totals 13 residues. CDR3 sequence (DNA): TGTGCCAGCAGTAATGACAGGGGAAGTGAGCAGTTCTTC. Its protein product is CASSNDRGSEQFF.

This chain links TRBV2 with TRBJ2-7; the match to TRBD1 covers 9 bases. The length of the CDR3 is 15 residues. CDR1 and CDR2 from the germline V gene are SNHLY and FYNNEI. V lost 8 bases to trimming and J lost 0 bases; unmatched junction nucleotides: 8. CDR3 protein: CASPRDRANSYEQYF. The CDR3 coding sequence is TGTGCCAGCCCCCGGGACAGGGCCAACTCCTACGAGCAGTACTTC.

Remarks on this clonotype: A junction end diverges from the germline sequence, so it may reflect a read error. The chain couples TRBV7-9 to TRBJ2-5; no clear D. Germline V gives CDR1 SEHNR, CDR2 FQNEAQ (reference sequence). The CDR3 length is 15 residues. The CDR3 spells CASSLASGRSETQCF. CDR3 sequence (DNA): TGTGCCAGCAGCTTAGCTTCGGGCAGATCAGAGACCCAGTGCTTC.

CDR3: CAISESRQSYEQYF. CDR3 DNA sequence: TGTGCCATCAGTGAGTCTCGCCAGTCCTACGAGCAGTACTTC. The V and J genes are TRBV10-3 and TRBJ2-7; no clear D. The CDR3 sequence is 14 residues long. V was trimmed by 0 bases and J by 1 base, leaving 7 bases between them. Germline V lookup: CDR1 ENHRY, CDR2 SYGVKD.

Remarks on this clonotype: The junction departs from the called germline gene at one end, perhaps through a read error. The DNA for the CDR3 is TGTGCCTGGAGGAGACAGAAGAACACTAAAGCTTTCTTT. It translates to CAWRRQKNTKAFF. The chain recombines TRBV30 with TRBJ1-1; the D gene is possibly TRBD1 (5 bases). Germline CDR1 and CDR2: GTSNPN and SVGIG (reference sequence). The CDR3 is made up of 13 amino acids.

The rearrangement uses TRBV7-2 and TRBJ2-5; 7 nucleotides align to TRBD2. The J segment lost 5 bases and the V segment lost 8 bases, leaving 8 bases of the junction unmatched. CDR3 length: 13 amino acids. Germline V CDR1 and CDR2: SGHTA, FQGNSA. This chain's CDR3 is CASAGRRGETQYF. CDR3 DNA sequence: TGTGCCAGCGCCGGACGGCGGGGGGAGACCCAGTACTTC. Combining the CDR3 with reference TRBV7-2 and TRBJ2-5 gives the whole variable domain GAGVSQSPSNKVTEKGKDVELRCDPISGHTALYWYRQSLGQGLEFLIYFQGNSAPDKSGLPSDRFSAERTGGSVSTLTIQRTQQEDSAVYLCASAGRRGETQYFGPGTRLLVL.

A remark on this clonotype: This may be a read error, as it is one base from a much larger clone. V is TRBV9 and J is TRBJ2-1; D perhaps matches TRBD2 (6 bases). The CDR3 is made up of 14 amino acids. Germline CDR1 and CDR2: SGDLS and YYNGEE. The CDR3: CASSRDSGRDEQLF. The CDR3 DNA follows: TGTGCCAGCAGCCGGGACTCCGGCCGGGATGAGCAGCTCTTC.

V usage is TRBV7-8 and J usage is TRBJ1-6; D unresolved. CDR3 length: 16 residues. Trimming took off 2 bases at V and 5 bases at J, with 13 bases between the two ends. The germline V gene encodes CDR1 SGHVS and CDR2 FQNEAQ. The CDR3 coding sequence is TGTGCCAGCAGCTTAAATCGCCCGGGAAATAATTCACCCCTCCACTTT. Translated: CASSLNRPGNNSPLHF.

This clonotype was found many times. The chain has TRBV7-8 and TRBJ1-3; D unclear. The V end lost 1 base, the J end lost 4 bases, and 5 bases lay between the germline ends. The CDR3 spans 13 residues. The V gene's germline CDR1 is SGHVS and CDR2 FQNEAQ. CDR3 DNA: TGTGCCAGCAGCTTAGTTCTGGGAAACACCATATATTTT. It encodes CASSLVLGNTIYF.

Only one count was recorded for this clonotype. The rearrangement uses TRBV7-2 and TRBJ1-1, with TRBD1 matching 7 bases. Germline V gene sequence: CDR1 SGHTA, CDR2 FQGNSA. V lost 5 bases, J lost 1 base, and 7 bases stayed unmatched. The CDR3 runs 15 residues. The CDR3 is CASSARDSSNTEAFF. The CDR3 coding sequence is TGTGCCAGCAGCGCGAGGGACAGCTCGAACACTGAAGCTTTCTTT.

This clonotype was detected ten times or more. The J gene is TRBJ1-5, the V gene TRBV2, with 7 bases identical to TRBD1. Germline values: CDR1 SNHLY, CDR2 FYNNEI. The V and J ends lost 5 bases and 8 bases, in that order; junction bases with no gene match: 9. The CDR3 has 14 residues. The CDR3 DNA follows: TGTGCCAGCAGTTCCGGGACAGAAATTGAGCCCCAGCATTTT. Its protein is CASSSGTEIEPQHF.

V usage is TRBV30 and J usage is TRBJ1-4; D is uncertain. Germline values: CDR1 GTSNPN, CDR2 SVGIG (reference sequence). The V end was cut by 1 base, the J end by 0 bases, with 3 bases between. This CDR3 spans 13 amino acids. In DNA, the CDR3 is TGTGCCTGGAGTGGGGCAACTAATGAAAAACTGTTTTTT. Encoded protein: CAWSGATNEKLFF.

Many counts were recorded for this clonotype. This chain uses TRBV6-1 with TRBJ2-1; D uncertain. V lost 5 bases, J lost 0 bases, and 14 bases lay in between. The CDR3 extends over 16 amino acids. Germline-derived CDR1 and CDR2 are MNHNS and SASEGT. The CDR3 coding sequence is TGTGCCAGCAGTCTCCGAGAGACGAGCTCCTACAATGAGCAGTTCTTC. Translation gives CASSLRETSSYNEQFF.

This clonotype occurred once. The chain carries TRBV2 and TRBJ2-1; the match to TRBD2 covers 9 bases. The CDR3 covers 15 residues. Germline lookup yields CDR1 SNHLY and CDR2 FYNNEI. J lost 9 bases, V lost 10 bases, and 16 bases had no gene match. The CDR3 DNA reads as TGTGCCAACCTCAAGCGGCTAGCGGGAAACAGTGAGCAGTTCTTC. Amino acids: CANLKRLAGNSEQFF.

This clonotype came up many times. V and J are TRBV3-1 and TRBJ1-1; D call uncertain. The CDR3 is 13 amino acids. Per germline, CDR1 LGHDT and CDR2 YNNKEL (reference sequence). Between the trimmed V and J ends, which lost 4 bases and 1 base, there was a span of 7 bases. DNA of the CDR3: TGTGCCAGCAGCCGACTCGGGAACACTGAAGCTTTCTTT. Translating gives CASSRLGNTEAFF.

The genes are TRBV20-1 and TRBJ2-7, with 7 bases identical to TRBD2. Germline V CDR1 and CDR2: DFQATT, SNEGSKA (reference sequence). The length of the CDR3 is 14 residues. CDR3 residues: CSVWGGRGSYEQYF. CDR3 sequence (DNA): TGCAGCGTCTGGGGAGGGCGCGGGTCCTACGAGCAGTACTTC.

As for this clonotype: A read error may be the cause here, since a much bigger clone is one base away. V and J are TRBV5-1 and TRBJ2-7, with 7 bases matching TRBD2. The J call may be in error: the DNA end matches TRBJ2-1 better. Germline V gives CDR1 SGHRS, CDR2 YFSETQ. The CDR3 is made up of 16 amino acids. DNA for the CDR3: TGCACCAGCAGCTTGATCGGCGGGAGCTCCTACAATGAGCAGTTCTTC. Its protein is CTSSLIGGSSYNEQFF.

The chain joins TRBV2 to TRBJ2-5; D is uncertain. The V gene's germline CDR1 is SNHLY and CDR2 FYNNEI. Between the trimmed V and J ends, which lost 7 bases and 4 bases, there was a span of 10 bases. CDR3 length equals 12 residues. The CDR3 nucleotides are TGTGCCAGCAATCGGATAAGAGAGACCCAGTACTTC. The encoded protein is CASNRIRETQYF. Full variable domain (remainder filled in from reference TRBV2 and TRBJ2-5): EPEVTQTPSHQVTQMGQEVILRCVPISNHLYFYWYRQILGQKVEFLVSFYNNEISEKSEIFDDQFSVERPDGSNFTLKIRSTKLEDSAMYFCASNRIRETQYFGPGTRLLVL.

Many counts were recorded for this clonotype. In DNA, the CDR3 is TGTGCCACCGGACAGGACCACACAGATACGCAGTATTTT. Its translation is CATGQDHTDTQYF. The chain employs TRBV19 and TRBJ2-3; 7 nucleotides match TRBD1. In germline, CDR1 is LNHDA, CDR2 SQIVND (reference sequence). This CDR3 contains 13 residues. The trim removed 10 bases at V and 2 bases at J, leaving 6 bases unmatched.

This clonotype was observed many times. The DNA for the CDR3 is TGTGCCAGTAGCCCCATGGGGACAGGACAGAATCAGCCCCAGCATTTT. Translation: CASSPMGTGQNQPQHF. This rearrangement joins TRBV19 to TRBJ1-5; TRBD1 matches 8 bases. Germline values: CDR1 LNHDA, CDR2 SQIVND (reference sequence). V gave up 6 bases and J gave up 4 bases; unmatched junction bases: 11. The CDR3 runs to 16 residues.

A single count supports this clonotype. A single base separates this from a much larger clone, so it may be a read error. The chain joins TRBV24-1 to TRBJ2-1, with 9 nucleotides matching TRBD1. Germline CDR1 reads KGHDR; CDR2 reads SFDVKD. The CDR3 spans 15 residues. The DNA for the CDR3 is TGTGCCACCAGTGGAACGGGACAGGGAGGGGATGAGCGGTTCTTC. It codes for CATSGTGQGGDERFF.